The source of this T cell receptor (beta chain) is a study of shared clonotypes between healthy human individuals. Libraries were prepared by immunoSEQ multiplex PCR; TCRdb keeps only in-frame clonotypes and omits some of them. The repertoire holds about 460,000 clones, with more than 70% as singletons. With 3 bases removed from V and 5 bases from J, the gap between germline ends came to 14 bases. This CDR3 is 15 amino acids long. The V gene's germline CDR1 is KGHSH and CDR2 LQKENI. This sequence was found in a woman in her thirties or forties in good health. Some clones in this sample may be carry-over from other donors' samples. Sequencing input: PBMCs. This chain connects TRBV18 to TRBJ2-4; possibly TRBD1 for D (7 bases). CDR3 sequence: CASSPAGGTENIQYF. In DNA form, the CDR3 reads TGTGCCAGCTCACCCGCAGGGGGGACGGAAAACATTCAGTACTTC.